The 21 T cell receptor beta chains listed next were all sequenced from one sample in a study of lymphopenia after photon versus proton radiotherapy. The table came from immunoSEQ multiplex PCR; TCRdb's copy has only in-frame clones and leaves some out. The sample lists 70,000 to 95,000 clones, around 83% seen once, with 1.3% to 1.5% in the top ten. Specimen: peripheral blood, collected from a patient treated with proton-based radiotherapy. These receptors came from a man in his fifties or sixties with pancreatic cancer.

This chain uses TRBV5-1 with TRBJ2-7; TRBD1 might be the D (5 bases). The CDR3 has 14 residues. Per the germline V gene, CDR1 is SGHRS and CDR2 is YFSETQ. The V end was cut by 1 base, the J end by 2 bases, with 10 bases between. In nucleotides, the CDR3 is TGCGCCAGCAGCTTGACAGGTACTCCCTACGAGCAGTACTTC. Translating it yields CASSLTGTPYEQYF.

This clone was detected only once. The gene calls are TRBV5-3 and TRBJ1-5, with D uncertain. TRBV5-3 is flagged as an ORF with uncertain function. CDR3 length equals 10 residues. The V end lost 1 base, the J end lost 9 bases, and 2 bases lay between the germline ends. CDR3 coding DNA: TGTGCCAGAAGCTTGTGGCCCCAGCATTTT. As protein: CARSLWPQHF.

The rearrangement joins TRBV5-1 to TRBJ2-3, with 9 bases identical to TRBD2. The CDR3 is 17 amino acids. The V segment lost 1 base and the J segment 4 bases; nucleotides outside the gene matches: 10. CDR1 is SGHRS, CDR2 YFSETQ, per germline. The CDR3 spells CASSLLVGGRAPDTQYF. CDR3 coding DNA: TGCGCCAGCAGCTTGTTAGTAGGCGGGAGGGCCCCAGATACGCAGTATTTT.

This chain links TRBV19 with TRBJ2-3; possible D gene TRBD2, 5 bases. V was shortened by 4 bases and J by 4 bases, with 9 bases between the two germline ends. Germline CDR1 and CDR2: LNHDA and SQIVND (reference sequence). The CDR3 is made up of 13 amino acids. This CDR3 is CASSRGFADTQYF. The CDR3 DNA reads TGTGCCAGTAGTAGAGGGTTCGCAGATACGCAGTATTTT.

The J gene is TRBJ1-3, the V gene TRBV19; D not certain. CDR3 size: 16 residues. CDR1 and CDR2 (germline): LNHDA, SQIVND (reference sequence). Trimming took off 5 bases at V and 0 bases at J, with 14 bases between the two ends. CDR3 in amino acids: CASSLTPRDSGNTIYF. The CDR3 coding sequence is TGTGCCAGTAGTCTCACACCGAGAGACTCTGGAAACACCATATATTTT.

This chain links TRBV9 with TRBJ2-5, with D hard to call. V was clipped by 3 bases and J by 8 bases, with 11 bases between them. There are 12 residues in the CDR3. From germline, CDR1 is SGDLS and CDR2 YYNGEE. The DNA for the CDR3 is TGTGCCAGCAGCGGAGGCGGCGCAACCCAGTACTTC. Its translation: CASSGGGATQYF.

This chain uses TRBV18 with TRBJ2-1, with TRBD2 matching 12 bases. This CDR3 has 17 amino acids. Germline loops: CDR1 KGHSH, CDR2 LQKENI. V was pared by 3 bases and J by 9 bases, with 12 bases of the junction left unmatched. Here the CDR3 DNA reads TGTGCCAGCTCACCCGAAGGCCTAGCGGGAGGGACCGGTGAGCAGTTCTTC. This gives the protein CASSPEGLAGGTGEQFF.

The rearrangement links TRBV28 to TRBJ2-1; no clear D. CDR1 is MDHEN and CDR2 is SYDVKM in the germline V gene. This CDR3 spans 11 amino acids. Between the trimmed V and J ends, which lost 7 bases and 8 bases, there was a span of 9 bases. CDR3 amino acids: CASILLDEQFF. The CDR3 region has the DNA TGTGCCAGCATTCTCCTCGATGAGCAGTTCTTC.

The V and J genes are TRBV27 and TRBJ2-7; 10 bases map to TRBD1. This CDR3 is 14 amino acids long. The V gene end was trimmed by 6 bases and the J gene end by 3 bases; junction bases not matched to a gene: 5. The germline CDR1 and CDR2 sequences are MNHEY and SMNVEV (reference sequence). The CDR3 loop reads CASSPDRGDYEQYF. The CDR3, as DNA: TGTGCCAGCAGCCCGGACAGGGGGGACTACGAGCAGTACTTC.

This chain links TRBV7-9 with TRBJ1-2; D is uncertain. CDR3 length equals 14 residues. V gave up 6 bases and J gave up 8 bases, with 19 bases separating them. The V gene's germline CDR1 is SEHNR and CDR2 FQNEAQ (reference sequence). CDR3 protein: CASSYDISGEGYTF. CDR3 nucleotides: TGTGCCAGCAGTTACGATATCTCCGGGGAAGGCTACACCTTC.

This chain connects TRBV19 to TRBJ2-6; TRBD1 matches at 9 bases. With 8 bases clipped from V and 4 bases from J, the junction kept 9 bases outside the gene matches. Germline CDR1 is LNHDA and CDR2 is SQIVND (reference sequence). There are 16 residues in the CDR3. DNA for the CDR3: TGTGCCAGTGGCCCCGGACAGGGGTCCGGGGCCAACGTCCTGACTTTC. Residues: CASGPGQGSGANVLTF. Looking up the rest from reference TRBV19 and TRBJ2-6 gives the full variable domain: DGGITQSPKYLFRKEGQNVTLSCEQNLNHDAMYWYRQDPGQGLRLIYYSQIVNDFQKGDIAEGYSVSREKKESFPLTVTSAQKNPTAFYLCASGPGQGSGANVLTFGAGSRLTVL.

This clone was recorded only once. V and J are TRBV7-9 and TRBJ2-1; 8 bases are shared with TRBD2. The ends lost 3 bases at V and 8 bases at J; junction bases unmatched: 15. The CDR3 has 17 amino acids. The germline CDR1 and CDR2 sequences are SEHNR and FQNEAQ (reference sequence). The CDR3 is CASSFISGGLVDDEQFF. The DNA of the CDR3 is TGTGCCAGCAGCTTCATAAGCGGGGGACTAGTAGATGATGAGCAGTTCTTC.

This CDR3 is CASSYSGSYEQYF. CDR3 nucleotides: TGTGCCAGCAGTTACTCAGGTTCATACGAGCAGTACTTC. This chain joins TRBV6-6 and TRBJ2-7; D not resolved. Trimming shortened V by 0 bases and J by 4 bases, and 7 bases separated the two germline ends. The CDR3 is made up of 13 amino acids. CDR1 and CDR2 from the germline V gene are MNHNY and SVGAGI (reference sequence).

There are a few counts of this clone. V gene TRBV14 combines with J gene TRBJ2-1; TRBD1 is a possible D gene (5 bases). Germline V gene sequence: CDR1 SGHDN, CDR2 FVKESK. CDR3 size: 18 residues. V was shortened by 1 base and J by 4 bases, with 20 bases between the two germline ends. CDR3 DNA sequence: TGTGCCAGCAGCCAAGCCTTCCCACCTTCGAGACAGTACAATGAGCAGTTCTTC. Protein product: CASSQAFPPSRQYNEQFF.

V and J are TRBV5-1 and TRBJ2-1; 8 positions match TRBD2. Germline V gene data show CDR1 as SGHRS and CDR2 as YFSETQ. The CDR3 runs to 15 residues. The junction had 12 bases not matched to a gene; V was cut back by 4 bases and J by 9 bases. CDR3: CASSPGTRASGEQFF. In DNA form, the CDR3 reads TGCGCCAGCAGCCCCGGGACTAGAGCATCCGGTGAGCAGTTCTTC.

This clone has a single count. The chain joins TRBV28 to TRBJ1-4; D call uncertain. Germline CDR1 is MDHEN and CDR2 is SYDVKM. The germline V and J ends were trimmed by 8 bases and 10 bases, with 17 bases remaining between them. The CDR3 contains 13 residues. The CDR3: CASLPSPAGKLFF. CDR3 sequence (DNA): TGTGCCAGCCTCCCCAGCCCTGCGGGAAAACTGTTTTTT. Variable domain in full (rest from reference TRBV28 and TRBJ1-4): DVKVTQSSRYLVKRTGEKVFLECVQDMDHENMFWYRQDPGLGLRLIYFSYDVKMKEKGDIPEGYSVSREKKERFSLILESASTNQTSMYLCASLPSPAGKLFFGSGTQLSVL.

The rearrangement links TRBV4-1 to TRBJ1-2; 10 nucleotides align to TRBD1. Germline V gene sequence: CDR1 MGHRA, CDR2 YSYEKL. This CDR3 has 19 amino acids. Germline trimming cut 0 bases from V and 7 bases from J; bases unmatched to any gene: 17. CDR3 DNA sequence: TGCGCCAGCAGCCAAGATGGACAGGGGGAGGCAAGGGGAAAAACTGGCTACACCTTC. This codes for CASSQDGQGEARGKTGYTF.

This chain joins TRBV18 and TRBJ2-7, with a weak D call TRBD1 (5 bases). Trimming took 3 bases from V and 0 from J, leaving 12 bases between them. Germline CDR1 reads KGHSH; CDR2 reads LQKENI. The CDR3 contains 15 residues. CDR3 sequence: CASSPQGFGSYEQYF. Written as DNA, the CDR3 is TGTGCCAGCTCACCGCAGGGTTTCGGCTCCTACGAGCAGTACTTC. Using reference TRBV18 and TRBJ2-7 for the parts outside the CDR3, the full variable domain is NAGVMQNPRHLVRRRGQEARLRCSPMKGHSHVYWYRQLPEEGLKFMVYLQKENIIDESGMPKERFSAEFPKEGPSILRIQQVVRGDSAAYFCASSPQGFGSYEQYFGPGTRLTVT.

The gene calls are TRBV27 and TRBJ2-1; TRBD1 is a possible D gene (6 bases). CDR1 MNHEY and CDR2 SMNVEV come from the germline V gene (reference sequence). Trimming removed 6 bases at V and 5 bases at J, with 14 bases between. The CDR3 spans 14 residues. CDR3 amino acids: CASSRTALDNEQFF. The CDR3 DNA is TGTGCCAGCAGCCGGACAGCCCTTGACAATGAGCAGTTCTTC.

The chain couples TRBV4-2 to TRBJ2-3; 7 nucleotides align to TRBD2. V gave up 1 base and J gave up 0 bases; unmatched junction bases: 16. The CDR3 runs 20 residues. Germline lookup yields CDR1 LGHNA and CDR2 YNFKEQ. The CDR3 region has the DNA TGTGCCAGCAGCCAAGTATGGGGGTGGGGCCTAGCGGTTAGCACAGATACGCAGTATTTT. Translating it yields CASSQVWGWGLAVSTDTQYF.

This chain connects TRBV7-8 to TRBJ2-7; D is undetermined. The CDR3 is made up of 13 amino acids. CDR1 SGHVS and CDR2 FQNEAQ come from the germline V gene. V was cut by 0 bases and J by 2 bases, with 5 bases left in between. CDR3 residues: CASSLASAYEQYF. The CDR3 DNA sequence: TGTGCCAGCAGCTTAGCGTCAGCCTACGAGCAGTACTTC. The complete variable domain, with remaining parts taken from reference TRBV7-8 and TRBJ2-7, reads GAGVSQSPRYKVAKRGQDVALRCDPISGHVSLFWYQQALGQGPEFLTYFQNEAQLDKSGLPSDRFFAERPEGSVSTLKIQRTQQEDSAVYLCASSLASAYEQYFGPGTRLTVT.